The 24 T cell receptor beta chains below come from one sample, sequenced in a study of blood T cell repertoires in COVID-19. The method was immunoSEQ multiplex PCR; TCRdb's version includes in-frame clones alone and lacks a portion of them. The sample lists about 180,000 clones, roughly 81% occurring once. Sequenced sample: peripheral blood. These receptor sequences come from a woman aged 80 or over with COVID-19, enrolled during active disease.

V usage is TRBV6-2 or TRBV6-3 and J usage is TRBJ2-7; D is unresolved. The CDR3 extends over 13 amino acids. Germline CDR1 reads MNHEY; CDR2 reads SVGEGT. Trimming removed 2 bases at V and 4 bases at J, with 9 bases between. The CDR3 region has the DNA TGTGCCAGCAGTTACGGTCAGATATACGAGCAGTACTTC. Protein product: CASSYGQIYEQYF.

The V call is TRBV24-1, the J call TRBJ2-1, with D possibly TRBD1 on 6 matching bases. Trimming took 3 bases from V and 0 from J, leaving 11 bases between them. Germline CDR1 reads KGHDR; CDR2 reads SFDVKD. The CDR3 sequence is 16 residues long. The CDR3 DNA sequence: TGTGCCACCAGTGATCCCGGGACAAGCTCCTACAATGAGCAGTTCTTC. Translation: CATSDPGTSSYNEQFF.

The CDR3 region has the DNA TGTGCCAGCAGTTACTCCGGACTAGCGTACGAGCAGTACTTC. Translated: CASSYSGLAYEQYF. The chain has TRBV6-6 and TRBJ2-7, with 9 bases identical to TRBD2. J was trimmed by 4 bases and V by 0 bases; bases with no gene match: 1. The V gene's germline CDR1 is MNHNY and CDR2 SVGAGI (reference sequence). This CDR3 contains 14 residues.

In nucleotides, the CDR3 is TGTGCCAGCAGCCAAGATCTCCAGCGGGGGGGCCGGAATGAGCAGTTCTTC. Protein product: CASSQDLQRGGRNEQFF. The chain uses TRBV3-1 (or the pseudogene TRBV3-2) and TRBJ2-1, with TRBD2 matching 10 bases. CDR1 and CDR2 from the germline V gene are LGHDT and YNNKEL (reference sequence). The CDR3 is 17 amino acids. V was clipped by 0 bases and J by 7 bases; unmatched bases: 9.

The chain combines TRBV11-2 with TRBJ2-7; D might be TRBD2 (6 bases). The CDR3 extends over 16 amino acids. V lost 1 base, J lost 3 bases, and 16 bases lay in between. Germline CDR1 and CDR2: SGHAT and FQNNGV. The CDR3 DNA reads TGTGCCAGCAGCTTAGTTGTTGGGGACGGGGGCTACGAGCAGTACTTC. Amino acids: CASSLVVGDGGYEQYF.

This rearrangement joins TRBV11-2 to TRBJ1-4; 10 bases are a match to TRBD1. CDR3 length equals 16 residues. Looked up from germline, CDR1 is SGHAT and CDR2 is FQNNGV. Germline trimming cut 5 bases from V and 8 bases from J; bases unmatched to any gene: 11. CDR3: CASSTSTGGFKEKLFF. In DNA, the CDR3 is TGTGCCAGCAGCACATCGACAGGGGGCTTTAAAGAAAAACTGTTTTTT.

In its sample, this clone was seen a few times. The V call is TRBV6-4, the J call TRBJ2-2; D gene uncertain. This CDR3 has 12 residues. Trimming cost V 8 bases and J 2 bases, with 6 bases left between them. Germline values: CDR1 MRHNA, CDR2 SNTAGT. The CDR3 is CASGRNTGELFF. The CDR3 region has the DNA TGTGCCAGCGGCCGTAACACCGGGGAGCTGTTTTTT.

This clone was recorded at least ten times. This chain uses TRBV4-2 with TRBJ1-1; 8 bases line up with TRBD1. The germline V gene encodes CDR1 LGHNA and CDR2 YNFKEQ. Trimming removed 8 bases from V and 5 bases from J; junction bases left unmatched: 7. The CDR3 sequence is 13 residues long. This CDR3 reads CASAGGGGTEAFF. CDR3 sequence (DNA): TGTGCCAGCGCAGGGGGCGGTGGAACTGAAGCTTTCTTT.

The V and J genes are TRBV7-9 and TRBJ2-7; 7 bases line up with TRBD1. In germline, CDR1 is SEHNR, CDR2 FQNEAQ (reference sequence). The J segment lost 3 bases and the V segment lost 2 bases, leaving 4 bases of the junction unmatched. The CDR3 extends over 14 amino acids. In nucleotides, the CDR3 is TGTGCCAGCAGCTTAAGCGGACAGGTCTACGAGCAGTACTTC. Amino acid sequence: CASSLSGQVYEQYF.

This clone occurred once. The CDR3 loop reads CASSPGQGAFNEQFF. CDR3 in DNA: TGTGCCAGCAGTCCGGGACAGGGGGCTTTCAATGAGCAGTTCTTC. The chain combines TRBV27 with TRBJ2-1; 12 positions match TRBD1. Per the germline V gene, CDR1 is MNHEY and CDR2 is SMNVEV (reference sequence). With 5 bases clipped from V and 6 bases from J, the junction kept 5 bases outside the gene matches. CDR3 length: 15 residues.

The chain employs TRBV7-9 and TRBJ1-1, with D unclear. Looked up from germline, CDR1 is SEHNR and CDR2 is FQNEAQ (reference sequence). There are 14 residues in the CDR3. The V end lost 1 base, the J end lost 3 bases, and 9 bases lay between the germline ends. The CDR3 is CASSLGGVYTEAFF. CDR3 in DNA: TGTGCCAGCAGCTTAGGAGGAGTTTACACTGAAGCTTTCTTT. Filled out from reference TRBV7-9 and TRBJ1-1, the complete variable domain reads DTGVSQNPRHKITKRGQNVTFRCDPISEHNRLYWYRQTLGQGPEFLTYFQNEAQLEKSRLLSDRFSAERPKGSFSTLEIQRTEQGDSAMYLCASSLGGVYTEAFFGQGTRLTVV.

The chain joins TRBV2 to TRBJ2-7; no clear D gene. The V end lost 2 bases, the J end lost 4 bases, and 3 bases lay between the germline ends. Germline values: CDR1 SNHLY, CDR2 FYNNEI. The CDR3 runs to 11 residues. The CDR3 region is CASSELYEQYF. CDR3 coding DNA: TGTGCCAGCAGTGAACTGTACGAGCAGTACTTC.

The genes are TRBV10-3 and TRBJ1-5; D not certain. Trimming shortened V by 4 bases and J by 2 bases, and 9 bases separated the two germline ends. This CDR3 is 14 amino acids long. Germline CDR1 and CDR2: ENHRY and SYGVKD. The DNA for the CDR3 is TGTGCCATCAGTGTGTCCGTTGGCAATCAGCCCCAGCATTTT. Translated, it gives CAISVSVGNQPQHF.

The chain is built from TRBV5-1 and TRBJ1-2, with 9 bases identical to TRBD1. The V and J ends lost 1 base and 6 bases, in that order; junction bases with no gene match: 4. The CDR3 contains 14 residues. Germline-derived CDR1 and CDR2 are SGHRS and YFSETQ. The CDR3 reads CASSLTGGSDGYTF. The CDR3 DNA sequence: TGCGCCAGCAGCTTGACAGGGGGCTCGGATGGCTACACCTTC. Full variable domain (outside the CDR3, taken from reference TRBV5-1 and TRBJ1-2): KAGVTQTPRYLIKTRGQQVTLSCSPISGHRSVSWYQQTPGQGLQFLFEYFSETQRNKGNFPGRFSGRQFSNSRSEMNVSTLELGDSALYLCASSLTGGSDGYTFGSGTRLTVV.

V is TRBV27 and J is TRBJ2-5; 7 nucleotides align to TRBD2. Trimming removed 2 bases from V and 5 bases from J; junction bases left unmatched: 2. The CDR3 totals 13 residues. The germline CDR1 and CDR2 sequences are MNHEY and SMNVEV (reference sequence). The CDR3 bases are TGTGCCAGCAGTTTAGGCGGGAGCGAGACCCAGTACTTC. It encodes CASSLGGSETQYF.

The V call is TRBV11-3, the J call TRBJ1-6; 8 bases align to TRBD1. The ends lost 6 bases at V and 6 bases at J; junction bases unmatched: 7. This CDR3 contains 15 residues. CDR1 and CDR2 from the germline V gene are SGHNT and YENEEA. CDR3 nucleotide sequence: TGTGCCAGCAGTCCCGGACAGGGCCGTAATTCACCCCTCCACTTT. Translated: CASSPGQGRNSPLHF.

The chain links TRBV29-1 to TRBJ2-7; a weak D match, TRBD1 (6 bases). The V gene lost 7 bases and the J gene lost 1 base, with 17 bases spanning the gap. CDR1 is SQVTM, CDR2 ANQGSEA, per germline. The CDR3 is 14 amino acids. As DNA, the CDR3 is TGCAGCGCCTCCTCTAGGACAGATTCCTACGAGCAGTACTTC. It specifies CSASSRTDSYEQYF.

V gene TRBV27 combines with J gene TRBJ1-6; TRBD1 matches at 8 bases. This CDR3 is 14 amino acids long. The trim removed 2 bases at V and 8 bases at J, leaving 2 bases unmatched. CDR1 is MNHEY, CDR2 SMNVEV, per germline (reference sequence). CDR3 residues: CASSLGQGHSPLHF. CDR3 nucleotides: TGTGCCAGCAGTTTAGGACAGGGCCATTCACCCCTCCACTTT.

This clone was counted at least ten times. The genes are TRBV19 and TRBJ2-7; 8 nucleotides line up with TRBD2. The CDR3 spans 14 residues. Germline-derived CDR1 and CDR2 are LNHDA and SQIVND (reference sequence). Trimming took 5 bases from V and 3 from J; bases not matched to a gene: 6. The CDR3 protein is CASSSSGTSYEQYF. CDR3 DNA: TGTGCCAGTAGTTCCTCCGGGACTAGCTACGAGCAGTACTTC. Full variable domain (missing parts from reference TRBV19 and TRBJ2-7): DGGITQSPKYLFRKEGQNVTLSCEQNLNHDAMYWYRQDPGQGLRLIYYSQIVNDFQKGDIAEGYSVSREKKESFPLTVTSAQKNPTAFYLCASSSSGTSYEQYFGPGTRLTVT.

The CDR3, as DNA: TGTGCCAGCTCACTCGGACTAGCGGGGACCGATGAGCAGTTCTTC. Protein sequence: CASSLGLAGTDEQFF. The chain has TRBV18 and TRBJ2-1; 12 positions match TRBD2. The length of the CDR3 is 15 residues. V dropped 4 bases and J dropped 8; count of bases not matched to a gene: 6. Germline V gene sequence: CDR1 KGHSH, CDR2 LQKENI.

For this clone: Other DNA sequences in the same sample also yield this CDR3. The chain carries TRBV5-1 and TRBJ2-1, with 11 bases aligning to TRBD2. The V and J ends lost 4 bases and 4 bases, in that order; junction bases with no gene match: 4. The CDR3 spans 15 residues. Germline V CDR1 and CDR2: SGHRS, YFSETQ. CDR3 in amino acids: CASSTGTSGYNEQFF. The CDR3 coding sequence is TGCGCCAGCAGCACCGGGACTAGCGGATACAATGAGCAGTTCTTC.

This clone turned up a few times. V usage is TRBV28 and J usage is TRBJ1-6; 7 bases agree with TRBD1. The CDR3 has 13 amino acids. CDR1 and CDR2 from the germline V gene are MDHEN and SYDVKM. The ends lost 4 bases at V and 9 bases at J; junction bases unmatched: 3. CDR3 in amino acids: CASSYRQGSPLHF. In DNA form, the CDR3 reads TGTGCCAGCAGTTACCGACAGGGTTCACCCCTCCACTTT. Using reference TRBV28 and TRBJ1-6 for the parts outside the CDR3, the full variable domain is DVKVTQSSRYLVKRTGEKVFLECVQDMDHENMFWYRQDPGLGLRLIYFSYDVKMKEKGDIPEGYSVSREKKERFSLILESASTNQTSMYLCASSYRQGSPLHFGNGTRLTVT.

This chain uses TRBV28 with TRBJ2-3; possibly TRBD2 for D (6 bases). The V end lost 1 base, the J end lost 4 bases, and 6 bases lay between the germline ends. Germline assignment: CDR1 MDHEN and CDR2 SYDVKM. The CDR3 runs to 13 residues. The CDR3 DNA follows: TGTGCCAGCAGTTTATTAGCGGCAGATACGCAGTATTTT. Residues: CASSLLAADTQYF.

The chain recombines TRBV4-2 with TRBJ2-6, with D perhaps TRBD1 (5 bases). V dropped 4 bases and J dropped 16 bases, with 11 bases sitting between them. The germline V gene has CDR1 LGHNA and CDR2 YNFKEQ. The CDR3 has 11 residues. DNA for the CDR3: TGTGCCAGCAGCCCAGGGCTGGGGCTGACTTTC. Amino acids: CASSPGLGLTF.